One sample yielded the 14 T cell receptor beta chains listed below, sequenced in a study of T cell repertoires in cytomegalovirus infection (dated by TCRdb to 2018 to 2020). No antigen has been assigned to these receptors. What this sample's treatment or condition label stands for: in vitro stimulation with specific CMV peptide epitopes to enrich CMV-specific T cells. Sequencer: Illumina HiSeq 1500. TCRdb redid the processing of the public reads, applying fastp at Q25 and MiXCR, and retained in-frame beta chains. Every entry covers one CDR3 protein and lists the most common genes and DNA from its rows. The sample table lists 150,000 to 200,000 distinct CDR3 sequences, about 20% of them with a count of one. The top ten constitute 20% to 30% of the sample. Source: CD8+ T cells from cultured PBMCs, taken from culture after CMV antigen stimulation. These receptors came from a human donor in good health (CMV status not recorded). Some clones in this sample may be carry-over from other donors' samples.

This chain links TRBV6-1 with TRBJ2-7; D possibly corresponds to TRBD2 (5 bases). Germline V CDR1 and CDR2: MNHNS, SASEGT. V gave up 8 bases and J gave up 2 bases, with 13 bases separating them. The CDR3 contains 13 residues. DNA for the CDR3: TGTGCCAGCCGTGGCGGGCTCCCCTACGAGCAGTACTTC. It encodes CASRGGLPYEQYF.

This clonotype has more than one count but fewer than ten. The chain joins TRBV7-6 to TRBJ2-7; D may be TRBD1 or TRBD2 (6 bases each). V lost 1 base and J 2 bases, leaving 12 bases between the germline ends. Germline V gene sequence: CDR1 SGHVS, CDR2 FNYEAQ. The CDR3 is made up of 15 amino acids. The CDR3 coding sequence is TGTGCCAGCAGCTTAGGGGCGGGACACACCTACGAGCAGTACTTC. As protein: CASSLGAGHTYEQYF.

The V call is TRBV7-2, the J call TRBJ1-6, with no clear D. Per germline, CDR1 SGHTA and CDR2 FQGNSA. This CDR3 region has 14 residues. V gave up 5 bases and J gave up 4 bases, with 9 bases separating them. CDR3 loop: CASSVRIYNSPLHF. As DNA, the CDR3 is TGTGCCAGCAGCGTTCGGATATATAATTCACCCCTCCACTTT.

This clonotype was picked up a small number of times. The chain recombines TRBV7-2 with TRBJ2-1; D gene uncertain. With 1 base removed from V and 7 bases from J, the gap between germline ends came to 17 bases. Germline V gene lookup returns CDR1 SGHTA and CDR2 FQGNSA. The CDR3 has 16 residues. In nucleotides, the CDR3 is TGTGCCAGCAGCTTAGAGGGCACCGAGGACGGGAATGAGCAGTTCTTC. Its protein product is CASSLEGTEDGNEQFF. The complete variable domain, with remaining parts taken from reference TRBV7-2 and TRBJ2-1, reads GAGVSQSPSNKVTEKGKDVELRCDPISGHTALYWYRQSLGQGLEFLIYFQGNSAPDKSGLPSDRFSAERTGGSVSTLTIQRTQQEDSAVYLCASSLEGTEDGNEQFFGPGTRLTVL.

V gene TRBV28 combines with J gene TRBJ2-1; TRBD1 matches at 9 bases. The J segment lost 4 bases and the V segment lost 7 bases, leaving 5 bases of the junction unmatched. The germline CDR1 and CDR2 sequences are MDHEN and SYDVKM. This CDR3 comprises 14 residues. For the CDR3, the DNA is TGTGCCAGCAACCCGGGACAGGGATACAATGAGCAGTTCTTC. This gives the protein CASNPGQGYNEQFF.

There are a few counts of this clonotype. CDR3 protein: CASSFIGAEQYF. The CDR3 nucleotides read TGTGCCAGCAGCTTCATCGGGGCCGAGCAGTACTTC. V and J are TRBV7-2 and TRBJ2-7, with D possibly being TRBD1 or TRBD2 (5 bases each). Germline CDR1 is SGHTA and CDR2 is FQGNSA. This CDR3 is 12 amino acids long. V lost 3 bases to trimming and J lost 6 bases, with 9 bases between them.

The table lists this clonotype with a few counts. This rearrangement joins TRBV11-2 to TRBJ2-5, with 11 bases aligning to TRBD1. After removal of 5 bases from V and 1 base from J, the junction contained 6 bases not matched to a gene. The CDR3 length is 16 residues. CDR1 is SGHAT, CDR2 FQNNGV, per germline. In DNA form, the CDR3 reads TGTGCCAGCAGCACCGGACAGGGGGCCACCCAAGAGACCCAGTACTTC. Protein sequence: CASSTGQGATQETQYF.

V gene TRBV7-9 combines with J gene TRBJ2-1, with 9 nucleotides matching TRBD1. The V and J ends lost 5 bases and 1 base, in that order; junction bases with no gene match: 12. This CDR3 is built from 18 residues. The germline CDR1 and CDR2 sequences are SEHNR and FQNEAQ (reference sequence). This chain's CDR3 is CASSEPRDRVNSYNEQFF. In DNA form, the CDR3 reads TGTGCCAGCAGCGAACCCCGGGACAGGGTTAATTCCTACAATGAGCAGTTCTTC.

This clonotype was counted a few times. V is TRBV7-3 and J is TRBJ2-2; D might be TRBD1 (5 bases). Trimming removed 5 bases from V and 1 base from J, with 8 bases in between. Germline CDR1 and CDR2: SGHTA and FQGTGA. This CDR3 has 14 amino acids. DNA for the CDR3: TGTGCCAGCAGCCCTACAGGGAACACCGGGGAGCTGTTTTTT. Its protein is CASSPTGNTGELFF.

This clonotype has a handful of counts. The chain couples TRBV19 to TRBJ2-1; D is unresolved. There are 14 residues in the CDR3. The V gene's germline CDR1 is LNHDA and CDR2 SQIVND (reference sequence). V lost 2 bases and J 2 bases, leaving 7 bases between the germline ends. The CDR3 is CASSISGPYNEQFF. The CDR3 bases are TGTGCCAGTAGTATATCCGGACCCTACAATGAGCAGTTCTTC.

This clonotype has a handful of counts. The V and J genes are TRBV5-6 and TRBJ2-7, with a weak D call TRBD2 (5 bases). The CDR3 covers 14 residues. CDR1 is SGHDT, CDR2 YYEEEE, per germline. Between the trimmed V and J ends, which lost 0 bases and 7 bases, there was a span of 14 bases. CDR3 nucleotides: TGTGCCAGCAGCTTGGCCATCGATCCGGGGGAGCAGTACTTC. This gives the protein CASSLAIDPGEQYF.

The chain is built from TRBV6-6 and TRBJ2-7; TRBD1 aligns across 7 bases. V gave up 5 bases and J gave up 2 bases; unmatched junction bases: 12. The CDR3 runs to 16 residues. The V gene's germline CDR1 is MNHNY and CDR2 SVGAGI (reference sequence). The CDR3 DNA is TGTGCCAGCAGTCAACCGGGGACAGATGCCCCCTACGAGCAGTACTTC. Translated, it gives CASSQPGTDAPYEQYF.

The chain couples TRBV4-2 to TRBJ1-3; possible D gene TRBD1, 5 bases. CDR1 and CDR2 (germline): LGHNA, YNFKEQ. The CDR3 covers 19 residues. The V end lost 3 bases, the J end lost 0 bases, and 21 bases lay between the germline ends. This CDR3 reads CASSQGLRGGLSSGNTIYF. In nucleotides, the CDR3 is TGTGCCAGCAGCCAGGGCTTACGGGGGGGTCTCTCCTCTGGAAACACCATATATTTT.

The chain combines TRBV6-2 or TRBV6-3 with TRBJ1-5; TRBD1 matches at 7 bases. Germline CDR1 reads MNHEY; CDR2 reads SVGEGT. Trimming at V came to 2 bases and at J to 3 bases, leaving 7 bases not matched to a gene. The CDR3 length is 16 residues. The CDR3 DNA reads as TGTGCCAGCAGTTACAAAGCGGGACAGAACAATCAGCCCCAGCATTTT. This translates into CASSYKAGQNNQPQHF.